These 25 T cell receptor beta chains were sequenced from one sample in a study of T cell responses to AZD1222 COVID-19 vaccine. Only in-frame clones appear in the TCRdb table, and some are missing; sequencing was by immunoSEQ multiplex PCR. The sample includes under 140,000 clones, about 94% of them seen just once. The starting material was peripheral blood, obtained 28 days after the second AZD1222 dose. All receptors come from an adult who received the AZD1222 COVID-19 vaccine.

The rearrangement joins TRBV3-1 (or the pseudogene TRBV3-2) to TRBJ2-5, with 14 bases aligning to TRBD2. Germline V gene lookup returns CDR1 LGHDT and CDR2 YNNKEL (reference sequence). CDR3 length: 19 residues. J was trimmed by 0 bases and V by 4 bases; bases with no gene match: 10. CDR3 nucleotide sequence: TGTGCCAGCAGCCGGACCGGACTAGCGGGGGGATCGTACCAAGAGACCCAGTACTTC. This codes for CASSRTGLAGGSYQETQYF.

This chain connects TRBV12-3 or TRBV12-4 to TRBJ1-3, with TRBD1 as a possible D gene (5 bases). Trimming took 6 bases from V and 9 from J, leaving 15 bases between them. This CDR3 spans 13 amino acids. The CDR3 loop reads CASRMGPAGTIYF. The CDR3 DNA reads as TGTGCCAGCAGGATGGGACCGGCGGGCACCATATATTTT.

The chain links TRBV19 to TRBJ1-3, with D uncertain. V lost 7 bases and J 0 bases, leaving 16 bases between the germline ends. CDR1 LNHDA and CDR2 SQIVND come from the germline V gene (reference sequence). This CDR3 region has 16 residues. The CDR3 reads CASILGPPYSGNTIYF. DNA of the CDR3: TGTGCCAGTATTCTCGGACCGCCTTACTCTGGAAACACCATATATTTT.

This rearrangement joins TRBV7-9 to TRBJ1-2; D is undetermined. V lost 1 base, J lost 0 bases, and 6 bases lay in between. CDR1 and CDR2 from the germline V gene are SEHNR and FQNEAQ (reference sequence). This CDR3 comprises 14 residues. The CDR3 is CASSLDRTNYGYTF. Written as DNA, the CDR3 is TGTGCCAGCAGCTTAGACAGAACTAACTATGGCTACACCTTC.

CDR3 DNA: TGTGCCAGTAGTCTAACAGATTCTAACTATGGCTACACCTTC. Amino acids: CASSLTDSNYGYTF. The rearrangement uses TRBV19 and TRBJ1-2; no clear D. The CDR3 has 14 residues. The germline gives CDR1 LNHDA, CDR2 SQIVND (reference sequence). The V and J ends lost 5 bases and 0 bases respectively, with 10 bases between them.

The V call is TRBV2, the J call TRBJ2-1; tentatively, D is TRBD2 (5 bases). V was shortened by 4 bases and J by 0 bases, with 16 bases between the two germline ends. In germline, CDR1 is SNHLY, CDR2 FYNNEI. The CDR3 has 17 amino acids. As DNA, the CDR3 is TGTGCCAGCAGTGTTCTCCCCGGGGAGCTCTCCTACAATGAGCAGTTCTTC. It yields the protein CASSVLPGELSYNEQFF.

This clone has a single count. The V and J genes are TRBV19 and TRBJ2-7, with D unresolved. The germline CDR1 and CDR2 sequences are LNHDA and SQIVND (reference sequence). V shed 5 bases and J shed 3 bases, with 14 bases lying between them. The CDR3 covers 14 residues. The CDR3 bases are TGTGCCAGTAGTCCTTACCGAGACCACTACGAGCAGTACTTC. Translating gives CASSPYRDHYEQYF.

The V gene is TRBV3-1 (or the pseudogene TRBV3-2), the J gene TRBJ2-7; TRBD1 agrees at 8 bases. CDR1 is LGHDT, CDR2 YNNKEL, per germline (reference sequence). The CDR3 runs to 13 residues. V lost 9 bases and J lost 0; bases outside the gene matches: 4. The CDR3 DNA reads TGTGCCAGTCGGACAGGGTCCTCCTACGAGCAGTACTTC. This codes for CASRTGSSYEQYF.

The rearrangement uses TRBV18 and TRBJ1-3, with a weak D call TRBD1 (5 bases). V lost 2 bases to trimming and J lost 0 bases, with 20 bases between them. This CDR3 region has 19 residues. From germline, CDR1 is KGHSH and CDR2 LQKENI. The CDR3 DNA reads TGTGCCAGCTCACCAGGGGCAGGGTTCCTAATCGGCTCTGGAAACACCATATATTTT. Amino acid sequence: CASSPGAGFLIGSGNTIYF.

The chain links TRBV2 to TRBJ2-1; D remains ambiguous. Trimming shortened V by 7 bases and J by 0 bases, and 13 bases separated the two germline ends. Looked up from germline, CDR1 is SNHLY and CDR2 is FYNNEI. This CDR3 spans 15 amino acids. This chain's CDR3 is CASKQDPSSYNEQFF. The CDR3 coding sequence is TGTGCCAGCAAGCAGGACCCCAGCTCCTACAATGAGCAGTTCTTC.

The chain links TRBV9 to TRBJ1-4; D might be TRBD1 (6 bases). The CDR3 sequence is 15 residues long. V lost 3 bases, J lost 8 bases, and 17 bases lay in between. Germline-derived CDR1 and CDR2 are SGDLS and YYNGEE. CDR3 in DNA: TGTGCCAGCAGCGCCTCGCCGGGACACGGGGAAAAACTGTTTTTT. This sequence encodes CASSASPGHGEKLFF.

V gene TRBV6-4 combines with J gene TRBJ1-2; perhaps TRBD1 as D (5 bases). V was cut by 5 bases and J by 2 bases, with 18 bases left in between. The CDR3 covers 16 residues. From germline, CDR1 is MRHNA and CDR2 SNTAGT. For the CDR3, the DNA is TGTGCCAGCAGTCCGAGAGTCCGGGACGGGAACTATGGCTACACCTTC. Its protein product is CASSPRVRDGNYGYTF.

This clone was seen only a few times. The rearrangement uses TRBV19 and TRBJ1-6; D is uncertain. Germline values: CDR1 LNHDA, CDR2 SQIVND (reference sequence). The CDR3 runs 14 residues. Trimming took 6 bases from V and 0 from J, leaving 6 bases between them. The CDR3 region has the DNA TGTGCCAGTAGATTTAGCTCCTATAATTCACCCCTCCACTTT. Translating it yields CASRFSSYNSPLHF.

This chain connects TRBV7-9 to TRBJ1-2; D is possibly TRBD1 (5 bases). The CDR3 is 15 residues long. V dropped 0 bases and J dropped 3 bases, with 11 bases sitting between them. Germline CDR1 reads SEHNR; CDR2 reads FQNEAQ (reference sequence). The CDR3 coding sequence is TGTGCCAGCAGCTTAGCCGCAGGGTTCGACTATGGCTACACCTTC. Its translation is CASSLAAGFDYGYTF.

This chain connects TRBV27 to TRBJ2-1; the match to TRBD1 covers 10 bases. The J segment lost 8 bases and the V segment lost 5 bases, leaving 9 bases of the junction unmatched. Germline values: CDR1 MNHEY, CDR2 SMNVEV (reference sequence). The CDR3 length is 15 residues. The CDR3 spells CASSPRDRGTHEQFF. CDR3 in DNA: TGTGCCAGCAGTCCCCGGGACAGGGGAACCCATGAGCAGTTCTTC.

As DNA, the CDR3 is TGTGCCAGCAGTTTAAGGCAGGGGATGATGGCAAACTATGGCTACACCTTC. Its translation is CASSLRQGMMANYGYTF. The chain recombines TRBV27 with TRBJ1-2, with D perhaps matching TRBD1 (6 bases). The V gene's germline CDR1 is MNHEY and CDR2 SMNVEV (reference sequence). The germline V and J ends were trimmed by 2 bases and 2 bases, with 18 bases remaining between them. The CDR3 sequence is 17 residues long.

This clone was recorded once. The chain combines TRBV10-3 with TRBJ1-4; D unresolved. The germline V and J ends were trimmed by 4 bases and 4 bases, with 7 bases remaining between them. The CDR3 runs 13 residues. Looked up from germline, CDR1 is ENHRY and CDR2 is SYGVKD. The chain's CDR3 is CAISVGNNEKLFF. DNA for the CDR3: TGTGCCATCAGTGTCGGTAATAATGAAAAACTGTTTTTT.

The rearrangement uses TRBV7-6 and TRBJ2-1, with TRBD2 matching 11 bases. Germline CDR1 and CDR2: SGHVS and FNYEAQ. The V and J ends lost 5 bases and 3 bases, in that order; junction bases with no gene match: 3. There are 15 residues in the CDR3. The chain's CDR3 is CASSRGTSGYNEQFF. CDR3 nucleotide sequence: TGTGCCAGCAGCCGCGGGACTAGCGGCTACAATGAGCAGTTCTTC.

The chain employs TRBV19 and TRBJ1-4; D not resolved. Trimming shortened V by 5 bases and J by 6 bases, and 16 bases separated the two germline ends. The germline CDR1 and CDR2 sequences are LNHDA and SQIVND (reference sequence). This CDR3 has 15 amino acids. Here the CDR3 reads CASSSRKGWDEKLFF. The CDR3 DNA is TGTGCCAGTAGTTCGCGCAAGGGTTGGGATGAAAAACTGTTTTTT. The entire variable domain, with the rest obtained from reference TRBV19 and TRBJ1-4, is as follows: DGGITQSPKYLFRKEGQNVTLSCEQNLNHDAMYWYRQDPGQGLRLIYYSQIVNDFQKGDIAEGYSVSREKKESFPLTVTSAQKNPTAFYLCASSSRKGWDEKLFFGSGTQLSVL.

V and J are TRBV10-3 and TRBJ1-2; tentative D call: TRBD1 (6 bases). The V end was cut by 6 bases, the J end by 8 bases, with 16 bases between. Germline CDR1 ENHRY, CDR2 SYGVKD. The CDR3 consists of 13 residues. CDR3: CAIRDSGVRGYTF. The CDR3 DNA sequence: TGTGCCATCAGGGACAGCGGAGTGCGAGGCTACACCTTC.

The rearrangement links TRBV5-1 to TRBJ2-2; D gene ambiguous. V was trimmed by 5 bases and J by 3 bases, leaving 8 bases between them. The length of the CDR3 is 13 residues. From germline, CDR1 is SGHRS and CDR2 YFSETQ. CDR3 protein: CASSTSDTGELFF. CDR3 bases: TGCGCCAGCAGTACATCGGACACCGGGGAGCTGTTTTTT.

The chain recombines TRBV2 with TRBJ2-3, with a tentative D call TRBD1 (5 bases). CDR3 size: 13 residues. Trimming removed 8 bases at V and 0 bases at J, with 9 bases between. Per germline, CDR1 SNHLY and CDR2 FYNNEI. This CDR3 is CASHRISTDTQYF. CDR3 nucleotides: TGTGCCAGCCACAGGATTAGCACAGATACGCAGTATTTT. Using reference TRBV2 and TRBJ2-3 for the parts outside the CDR3, the full variable domain is EPEVTQTPSHQVTQMGQEVILRCVPISNHLYFYWYRQILGQKVEFLVSFYNNEISEKSEIFDDQFSVERPDGSNFTLKIRSTKLEDSAMYFCASHRISTDTQYFGPGTRLTVL.

The rearrangement uses TRBV3-1 (or the pseudogene TRBV3-2) and TRBJ1-1, with 8 bases matching TRBD1. Losses at the gene ends were 0 bases for V and 8 bases for J; bases not matched to a gene: 5. CDR3 size: 14 residues. Germline V gives CDR1 LGHDT, CDR2 YNNKEL (reference sequence). The CDR3 region is CASSQDWRTGEAFF. CDR3 DNA sequence: TGTGCCAGCAGCCAAGATTGGAGGACAGGGGAAGCTTTCTTT.

V and J are TRBV12-3 or TRBV12-4 and TRBJ1-1; D is unresolved. V was clipped by 1 base and J by 7 bases, with 7 bases between them. This CDR3 spans 12 amino acids. This chain's CDR3 is CASSLGFHEAFF. The DNA of the CDR3 is TGTGCCAGCAGTTTAGGGTTTCATGAAGCTTTCTTT.

The CDR3 sequence: CATKPGERGGRDEQFF. The CDR3 DNA sequence: TGTGCCACCAAGCCGGGAGAGCGGGGGGGGCGGGATGAGCAGTTCTTC. V gene TRBV6-4 combines with J gene TRBJ2-1, with 10 positions matching TRBD2. Germline loops: CDR1 MRHNA, CDR2 SNTAGT. V was pared by 10 bases and J by 8 bases, with 17 bases of the junction left unmatched. This CDR3 is built from 16 residues.